This T cell receptor (beta chain) is drawn from a study of blood T cell repertoires in COVID-19. Looking at the study overall: The analysed material was cDNA or gDNA that came from T cells, B-cell-depleted T cells, or PBMCs.

Germline CDR1 reads SNHLY; CDR2 reads FYNNEI. Trimming removed 6 bases from V and 7 bases from J, with 13 bases in between. The CDR3 is 12 amino acids. Repertoires were generated with immunoSEQ multiplex PCR, while TCRdb's copy carries only in-frame clones and drops some. The sample includes about 130,000 clones, about nine tenths seen only once; the top ten take less than 5%. The specimen was peripheral blood. This chain joins TRBV2 and TRBJ2-7; D is undetermined. The sequence was collected from a man in his 60s with COVID-19, enrolled during active disease. The CDR3 bases are TGTGCCAGCAGCCTCCGTCCTCTAGAGCAGTACTTC. Its translation: CASSLRPLEQYF.